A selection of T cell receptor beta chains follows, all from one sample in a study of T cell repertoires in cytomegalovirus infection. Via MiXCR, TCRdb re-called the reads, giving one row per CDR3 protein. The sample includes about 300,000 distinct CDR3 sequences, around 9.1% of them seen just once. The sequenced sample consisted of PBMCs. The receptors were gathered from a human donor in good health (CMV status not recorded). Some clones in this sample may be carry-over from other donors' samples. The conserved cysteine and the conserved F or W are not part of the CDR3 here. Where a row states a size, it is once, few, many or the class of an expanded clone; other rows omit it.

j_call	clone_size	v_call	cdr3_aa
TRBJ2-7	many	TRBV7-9	ASSGSQGRYEQY
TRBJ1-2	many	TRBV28	ASSPRDSYYGYT
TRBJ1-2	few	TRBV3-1	ASSQERRGTGGT
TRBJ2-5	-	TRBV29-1	SVFSGTSSETQY
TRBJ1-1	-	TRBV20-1	SAEMGGPEAF
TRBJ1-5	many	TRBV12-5	ASGLGNHQPQH
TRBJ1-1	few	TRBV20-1	SARQRNTEAF
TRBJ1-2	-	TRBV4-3	ASSQDSRTERRGYT
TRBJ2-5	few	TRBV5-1	ASSFATGPGGTQY
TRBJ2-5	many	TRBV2	ASSEMGNQETQY
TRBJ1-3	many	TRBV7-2	ASSLASTLNSGNTIY
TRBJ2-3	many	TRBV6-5	ASSYSRGDTQY
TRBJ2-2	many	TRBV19	ASRNGAGSGGNTGELF
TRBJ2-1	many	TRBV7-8	ASSAGGRVYDEQF
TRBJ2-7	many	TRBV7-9	ASSFSSGTGVSYEQY
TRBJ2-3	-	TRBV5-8	ASSPHPGLTDTQY
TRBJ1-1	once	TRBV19	ASTLGGKNTEAL
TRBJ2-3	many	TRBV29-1	SVGPTSGGTDTQY
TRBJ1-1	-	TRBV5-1	ASSYGQFYTEAF
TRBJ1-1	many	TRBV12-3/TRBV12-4	ASSSDLIRNTEAF
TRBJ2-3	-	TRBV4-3	ASSQGNGHEGTDTQY
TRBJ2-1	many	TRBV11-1	ASSLLAGSTYNEQF
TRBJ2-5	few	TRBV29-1	SVKSGGRETQY
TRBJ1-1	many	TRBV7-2	ASSVVQGGGTEAF
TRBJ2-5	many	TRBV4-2	ASSQDRSKETQY
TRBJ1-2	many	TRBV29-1	SARTGDDYGYT